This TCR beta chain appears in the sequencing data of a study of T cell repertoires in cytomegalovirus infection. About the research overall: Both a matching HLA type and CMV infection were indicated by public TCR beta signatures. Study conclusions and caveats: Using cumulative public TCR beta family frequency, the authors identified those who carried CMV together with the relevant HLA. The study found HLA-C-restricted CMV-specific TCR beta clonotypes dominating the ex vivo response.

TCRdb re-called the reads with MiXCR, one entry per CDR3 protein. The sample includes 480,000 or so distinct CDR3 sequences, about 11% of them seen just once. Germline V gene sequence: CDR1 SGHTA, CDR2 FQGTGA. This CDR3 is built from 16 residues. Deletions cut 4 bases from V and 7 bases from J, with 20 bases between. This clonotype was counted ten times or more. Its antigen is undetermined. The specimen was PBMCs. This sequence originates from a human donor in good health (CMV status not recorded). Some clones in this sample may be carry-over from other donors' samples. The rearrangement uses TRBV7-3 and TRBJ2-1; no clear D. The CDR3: CASSSTPGLRQNEQFF. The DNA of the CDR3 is TGTGCCAGCAGCTCAACACCGGGCCTCAGACAAAATGAGCAGTTCTTC.